Listed below are T cell receptor beta chains from one sample, sequenced in a study of CD8+ T cells in alopecia areata. TCRdb's table, derived via immunoSEQ multiplex PCR, lists solely in-frame clones and lacks some. This table holds roughly 170,000 clones, around 58% found once. The material sequenced was CD8+ T cells sorted from blood, taken at week 24, from a patient treated with tofacitinib. Receptors were obtained from a human donor with alopecia areata. CDR3s include the opening cysteine and the closing phenylalanine or tryptophan. The D gene is left open where the match is weak. Only part of the rows carry a size: once, few, many, or a class if the clone is expanded.

CDR3aa | CDR3nt | d_gene | j_gene | abundance | v_gene
CASSLYEQYF | TGTGCCAGCAGCTTGTACGAGCAGTACTTC | NA | TRBJ2-7 | NA | TRBV5-8
CASSVGETQYF | TGTGCCAGCAGCGTCGGAGAGACCCAGTACTTC | NA | TRBJ2-5 | few | TRBV7-9
CAWSGGGWQPQHF | TGTGCCTGGAGTGGTGGGGGCTGGCAGCCCCAGCATTTT | NA | TRBJ1-5 | NA | TRBV30
CATPNRDGYTF | TGTGCCACCCCTAACAGGGATGGCTACACCTTC | NA | TRBJ1-2 | NA | TRBV7-9
CASSLMPGVRANYGYTF | TGTGCCAGCAGCTTGATGCCTGGAGTTCGGGCTAACTATGGCTACACCTTC | NA | TRBJ1-2 | NA | TRBV7-2
CSVDPRGYTF | TGCAGCGTTGACCCAAGGGGCTACACCTTC | NA | TRBJ1-2 | few | TRBV29-1
CASSSTGGWSDTQYF | TGTGCCAGCAGCTCGACAGGGGGCTGGTCAGATACGCAGTATTTT | TRBD1 | TRBJ2-3 | NA | TRBV7-3
CSVLPWTVDNEQFF | TGCAGCGTTCTTCCCTGGACAGTAGACAATGAGCAGTTCTTC | NA | TRBJ2-1 | few | TRBV29-1
CAWSVGVGYTEAFF | TGTGCCTGGAGTGTTGGTGTCGGCTACACTGAAGCTTTCTTT | NA | TRBJ1-1 | NA | TRBV30
CAWSDPTESYEQYF | TGTGCCTGGAGCGATCCCACAGAATCCTACGAGCAGTACTTC | NA | TRBJ2-7 | NA | TRBV30